This TCR beta chain came from a study of shared clonotypes between healthy human individuals (TCRdb year 2020). Regarding the complete study: A few men and two women, aged 18 to 49 years, made up the cohort. For each donor, CD4 naive and CD4 memory were each given three plates, CD8 naive was given two plates, and CD8 memory was given one plate. The study deeply sequenced blood TCR repertoires of five healthy adults to estimate repertoire size and the extent of clonotype sharing between individuals. Different laboratories and diverse techniques were used to prepare libraries and sequence TCR repertoires, to increase sequencing depth and limit assay-specific biases. Between about 0.85 and 9.5 billion PBMCs per donor were obtained by leukapheresis. Beyond this particular receptor, the publication reports: Estimated clonotype richness was generally larger for naive than for memory subsets. Sampling was restricted to blood, and TCR repertoires in tissue are likely to differ from TCR repertoires in blood. Based on pairwise subsampling, the degree of clonotype sharing among donors was expected to be affected by sequencing depth. When a few donors were compared, the shared fraction of clonotypes was about 5.5% for naive CD4, 3.5% to 4% for naive CD8, more than 2% for memory CD4, and 0.4% for memory CD8. Because the study included only a small number of donors, the genetic and exposure-history diversity represented was limited. Compared with non-shared clonotypes, the clonotypes found in all four sorted-subset donors had higher generation probabilities. Even with the large sequencing depth, rarefaction of the sorted-subset datasets indicated that sequencing was incomplete.

V is clipped by 2 bases and J by 2 bases, and the sequence between their germline boundaries is 4 bases long. CDR1 and CDR2 are read off the germline V gene (reference sequence) as MNHEY and SMNVEV. The CDR3 measures 14 amino acids from cysteine to phenylalanine. Just the 42-base CDR3 DNA is kept, in frame starting at base 1. The donors were healthy, HIV-negative adults with no recently reported acute infections or vaccinations. Every donor was a Caucasian adult residing in Nashville, Tennessee, USA. CD4+ T cells were enriched by magnetic negative selection, after which naive cells were positively selected on CD45RA and the negative fraction was taken as the memory subset. After blood collection by leukapheresis, PBMCs were isolated using Ficoll-Histopaque density gradient centrifugation and then cryopreserved in the vapor phase of liquid nitrogen. Purity and quantity of every magnetically sorted T cell population were checked by analytical flow cytometry. Each sorted fraction had its genomic DNA isolated and then quantified by UV absorbance on a Nanodrop 2000c.

Remarks on this clone: The antigen it binds to is not known. Base quality data are lacking; no much larger clone is found one base away.

Using the deep immunoSEQ assay, multiplex PCR amplified TCR CDR3 regions from genomic DNA. Genomic DNA extracted from each cell subset was distributed evenly over all wells of several immunoSEQ 96-well plates, and each plate served as one replicate. For sorted subsets, roughly 200 ng of genomic DNA, equivalent to 25,000 to 30,000 T cell genomes, went into each replicate PCR. Purified libraries were measured with a Qubit 3.0 fluorometer, size-checked on a Bioanalyzer 2100, and measured again with the KAPA Library Quantification kit. A separate single-read 150-cycle Illumina NextSeq 550 flow cell was used to sequence each immunoSEQ 96-well plate. In the paper's pipeline: Because only junctional sequences without quality scores were contained in the immunoSEQ output, filtering matching that applied to full-length reads could not be performed. Sequences were annotated with PyIR, a Python wrapper for IgBLAST v1.9, and V/J genes and CDR3 were assigned using IMGT germline references. Any read was removed if the V/J assignment was weak (E-value above 1e-6), the CDR3 was missing, or the read contained stop codons, out-of-frame junctions, or ambiguous translated residues. A V3J clonotype was defined by an identical inferred V gene, J gene, and CDR3 amino acid sequence. To compute the percentage overlap between repertoires, the number of shared unique clonotypes was divided by the size of the smaller repertoire. Repertoire richness was assessed with RTK rarefaction, the Chao1 estimator, and Recon v2.1 estimates of unobserved clonotypes. For all TCRbeta clonotypes obtained by the gDNA method from a few donors, generation probabilities were computed with OLGA. TCRdb retrieved this table from immuneACCESS and kept in-frame rearrangements only. Not all clones are present; in checked studies, unresolved V genes account for under half, and no reason is known for the remainder. The V and J calls and the clone size are those of that table, but D and trimming were determined from the DNA. Recorded for this sample are 640,000 or so clones; 72% of them occurred a single time. Of the sample, approximately 1.8% is held by the ten largest clones.

This sequence was found in a woman aged 25 to 39 in good health. The material sequenced was memory CD4+ T cells sorted from blood. Explained via the paper, the cell subset or site label denotes: CD45RA-negative fraction. The chain is assembled from TRBV27 and TRBJ2-6, with the D segment identity uncertain. The CDR3: CASSLQAGANVLTF. The sequence in DNA is TGTGCCAGCAGTTTACAGGCTGGGGCCAACGTCCTGACTTTC. Full variable domain (CDR3 extended with the reference TRBV27 and TRBJ2-6 proteins): EAQVTQNPRYLITVTGKKLTVTCSQNMNHEYMSWYRQDPGLGLRQIYYSMNVEVTDKGDVPEGYKVSRKEKRNFPLILESPSPNQTSLYFCASSLQAGANVLTFGAGSRLTVL.